This T cell receptor beta chain was recorded in a study of shared clonotypes between healthy human individuals. Study-level findings and limits: Generally, naive subsets came out with larger estimated richness than memory subsets.

Note on this clone: Antigen specificity is unknown.

The germline gives CDR1 MDHEN, CDR2 SYDVKM. The CDR3 sequence is 17 residues long. The germline V and J ends were trimmed by 10 bases and 3 bases, with 28 bases remaining between them. Profiled with immunoSEQ multiplex PCR; TCRdb holds only in-frame clones, not every one. This repertoire shows approximately 700,000 clones, 55% to 85% found once; its top ten account for about 1.8%. This chain uses TRBV28 with TRBJ2-7, with D possibly matching TRBD1 (11 bases). This TCR came from a woman in her thirties in good health. The sample consisted of memory CD4+ T cells sorted from blood. Subset of the sample: CD45RA-negative fraction. The CDR3 loop reads CATEGQGESGRVYEQYF. Here the CDR3 DNA reads TGTGCCACCGAGGGACAGGGGGAAAGCGGGAGGGTCTACGAGCAGTACTTC.